This is a list of T cell receptor beta chains from one sample in a study of response to subunit inactivated influenza vaccine. TCRdb itself ran the RT-PCR reads through MiXCR, one entry per CDR3 protein. In the table there are around 750,000 distinct CDR3 sequences, 21% of which are singletons. Here the sequenced sample was PBMCs from blood, taken roughly 5 days after vaccination. These receptors all stem from a man aged 45 to 65 who received an inactivated influenza vaccine. Both conserved end residues are part of each CDR3. Fields, in order: D gene, clone size, J gene, V gene, CDR3 length, CDR3 protein, CDR3 DNA. D genes are given only for firm matches. Rows may omit the clone size; those that give it use once, few, many or a size class.

d_gene: .
abundance: few
j_gene: TRBJ2-7
v_gene: TRBV11-2
len: 14
CDR3aa: CASSLGPMAYEQYF
CDR3nt: TGTGCCAGCAGCCTCGGACCCATGGCGTACGAGCAGTACTTC

d_gene: TRBD1
abundance: .
j_gene: TRBJ2-2
v_gene: TRBV11-2
len: 19
CDR3aa: CASSSPLFSGTGRAGELFF
CDR3nt: TGTGCCAGCAGCTCCCCGCTATTCTCCGGGACAGGGAGGGCCGGGGAGCTGTTTTTT

d_gene: .
abundance: .
j_gene: TRBJ1-2
v_gene: TRBV12-3/TRBV12-4
len: 13
CDR3aa: CASIRAGEDGYTF
CDR3nt: TGTGCCAGCATCCGGGCCGGGGAGGATGGCTACACCTTC

d_gene: TRBD2
abundance: few
j_gene: TRBJ2-7
v_gene: TRBV5-1
len: 18
CDR3aa: CASSLMLAGGKGTYEQYF
CDR3nt: TGCGCCAGCAGCTTGATGCTAGCGGGAGGTAAAGGGACCTACGAGCAGTACTTC

d_gene: .
abundance: few
j_gene: TRBJ2-2
v_gene: TRBV20-1
len: 14
CDR3aa: CSASEQKNTGELFF
CDR3nt: TGCAGTGCTAGTGAGCAGAAGAACACCGGGGAGCTGTTTTTT

d_gene: TRBD2
abundance: .
j_gene: TRBJ2-2
v_gene: TRBV7-8
len: 16
CDR3aa: CASSLAAGLNTGELFF
CDR3nt: TGTGCCAGCAGCTTAGCAGCGGGATTGAACACCGGGGAGCTGTTTTTT

d_gene: .
abundance: few
j_gene: TRBJ2-7
v_gene: TRBV20-1
len: 12
CDR3aa: CSASLISYEQYF
CDR3nt: TGCAGTGCTAGCCTCATCTCCTACGAGCAGTACTTC

d_gene: TRBD1
abundance: .
j_gene: TRBJ1-1
v_gene: TRBV7-2
len: 14
CDR3aa: CASSLLDRGGTAFF
CDR3nt: TGTGCCAGCAGCTTATTAGACAGGGGAGGTACGGCTTTCTTT

d_gene: .
abundance: .
j_gene: TRBJ2-4
v_gene: TRBV4-3
len: 12
CDR3aa: CASSLWRGIQYF
CDR3nt: TGCGCCAGCAGCCTATGGCGGGGCATTCAGTACTTC

d_gene: TRBD1
abundance: few
j_gene: TRBJ1-1
v_gene: TRBV20-1
len: 16
CDR3aa: CSARQFTGGGVAEAFF
CDR3nt: TGCAGTGCTAGACAATTCACAGGGGGTGGTGTGGCTGAAGCTTTCTTT

d_gene: .
abundance: .
j_gene: TRBJ1-2
v_gene: TRBV28
len: 13
CDR3aa: CASSRTGQKGYTF
CDR3nt: TGTGCCAGCAGTCGAACAGGACAGAAGGGCTACACCTTC

d_gene: .
abundance: few
j_gene: TRBJ2-2
v_gene: TRBV20-1
len: 15
CDR3aa: CSASNTFRHTGELFF
CDR3nt: TGCAGTGCTAGCAATACCTTTCGTCACACCGGGGAGCTGTTTTTT

d_gene: .
abundance: .
j_gene: TRBJ2-5
v_gene: TRBV4-3
len: 15
CDR3aa: CASSQVLSGRETQYF
CDR3nt: TGCGCCAGCAGCCAAGTTCTGAGCGGCAGAGAGACCCAGTACTTC

d_gene: TRBD2
abundance: .
j_gene: TRBJ2-1
v_gene: TRBV20-1
len: 17
CDR3aa: CSASPSMTSGSYNEQFF
CDR3nt: TGCAGTGCTAGTCCGAGCATGACTAGCGGGTCCTACAATGAGCAGTTCTTC

d_gene: .
abundance: few
j_gene: TRBJ1-1
v_gene: TRBV10-3
len: 14
CDR3aa: CAIKPDGSLTEAFF
CDR3nt: TGTGCCATCAAACCTGACGGGAGCTTAACTGAAGCTTTCTTT

d_gene: .
abundance: few
j_gene: TRBJ2-2
v_gene: TRBV7-2
len: 17
CDR3aa: CASSLRAGRMGSGELFF
CDR3nt: TGTGCCAGCAGCTTACGTGCGGGCAGGATGGGCTCCGGGGAGCTGTTTTTT

d_gene: .
abundance: .
j_gene: TRBJ1-2
v_gene: TRBV4-2
len: 14
CDR3aa: CASSQSSQQYGYTF
CDR3nt: TGTGCCAGCAGCCAGTCTTCACAGCAATATGGCTACACCTTC

d_gene: TRBD2
abundance: few
j_gene: TRBJ2-7
v_gene: TRBV5-1
len: 16
CDR3aa: CASSLALAGGIDEQYF
CDR3nt: TGCGCCAGCAGCTTGGCGCTAGCGGGGGGTATCGACGAGCAGTACTTC

d_gene: .
abundance: few
j_gene: TRBJ1-6
v_gene: TRBV7-2
len: 12
CDR3aa: CASSFRTSPLHF
CDR3nt: TGTGCCAGCAGCTTTCGGACCTCACCCCTCCACTTT

d_gene: TRBD2
abundance: .
j_gene: TRBJ2-5
v_gene: TRBV9
len: 15
CDR3aa: CASSIGTSGQETQYF
CDR3nt: TGTGCCAGCAGCATAGGGACTAGCGGACAAGAGACCCAGTACTTC

d_gene: .
abundance: .
j_gene: TRBJ2-5
v_gene: TRBV29-1
len: 15
CDR3aa: CSVEDLRQATGTQYF
CDR3nt: TGCAGCGTTGAAGATCTTAGACAGGCCACGGGGACCCAGTACTTC

d_gene: TRBD2
abundance: few
j_gene: TRBJ2-5
v_gene: TRBV20-1
len: 15
CDR3aa: CSAGPLAGGEETQYF
CDR3nt: TGCAGTGCTGGTCCCCTAGCGGGAGGAGAAGAGACCCAGTACTTC

d_gene: TRBD1
abundance: .
j_gene: TRBJ2-7
v_gene: TRBV7-9
len: 15
CDR3aa: CASSWDRGLSYEQYF
CDR3nt: TGTGCCAGCAGCTGGGACAGGGGGCTATCCTACGAGCAGTACTTC

d_gene: .
abundance: .
j_gene: TRBJ1-6
v_gene: TRBV10-3
len: 15
CDR3aa: CAIKNRDTYNSPLHF
CDR3nt: TGTGCCATCAAAAACAGGGATACCTATAATTCACCCCTCCACTTT

d_gene: .
abundance: .
j_gene: TRBJ2-2
v_gene: TRBV6-1
len: 17
CDR3aa: CASRLRSGTGNTGELFF
CDR3nt: TGTGCCAGCAGACTACGATCTGGGACCGGGAACACCGGGGAGCTGTTTTTT

d_gene: .
abundance: few
j_gene: TRBJ2-4
v_gene: TRBV12-3/TRBV12-4
len: 14
CDR3aa: CASSFEGQSNIQYF
CDR3nt: TGTGCCAGCAGTTTTGAAGGCCAGTCTAACATTCAGTACTTC

d_gene: TRBD1
abundance: .
j_gene: TRBJ1-5
v_gene: TRBV20-1
len: 15
CDR3aa: CSARSGGASNQPQHF
CDR3nt: TGCAGTGCTAGATCAGGGGGGGCGAGCAATCAGCCCCAGCATTTT

d_gene: TRBD1
abundance: many
j_gene: TRBJ2-1
v_gene: TRBV7-2
len: 15
CDR3aa: CASSRGTGARNEQFF
CDR3nt: TGTGCCAGCAGCCGGGGGACAGGGGCTCGCAATGAGCAGTTCTTC

d_gene: .
abundance: .
j_gene: TRBJ1-1
v_gene: TRBV7-8
len: 14
CDR3aa: CASSLGQGLTEAFF
CDR3nt: TGTGCCAGCAGCTTAGGTCAGGGGCTCACTGAAGCTTTCTTT

d_gene: .
abundance: .
j_gene: TRBJ1-1
v_gene: TRBV15
len: 17
CDR3aa: CATSRDRIWGVNTEAFF
CDR3nt: TGTGCCACCAGCAGAGATCGTATCTGGGGCGTGAACACTGAAGCTTTCTTT

d_gene: TRBD1
abundance: .
j_gene: TRBJ2-7
v_gene: TRBV6-2/TRBV6-3
len: 16
CDR3aa: CASSYTADRDAYEQYF
CDR3nt: TGTGCCAGCAGTTACACCGCGGACAGGGATGCCTACGAGCAGTACTTC

d_gene: .
abundance: few
j_gene: TRBJ2-3
v_gene: TRBV20-1
len: 14
CDR3aa: CSARPHTSTDTQYF
CDR3nt: TGCAGTGCTAGGCCACATACTAGCACAGATACGCAGTATTTT

d_gene: .
abundance: many
j_gene: TRBJ2-1
v_gene: TRBV7-9
len: 14
CDR3aa: CASSLAGRGHEQFF
CDR3nt: TGTGCCAGCAGCCTCGCCGGCAGGGGCCATGAGCAGTTCTTC

d_gene: TRBD2
abundance: .
j_gene: TRBJ2-1
v_gene: TRBV20-1
len: 14
CDR3aa: CSAYAGTRYNEQFF
CDR3nt: TGCAGTGCCTATGCCGGGACTAGATACAATGAGCAGTTCTTC

d_gene: .
abundance: .
j_gene: TRBJ1-5
v_gene: TRBV20-1
len: 15
CDR3aa: CSARDPGRVQGPQHF
CDR3nt: TGCAGTGCTAGAGATCCCGGCAGGGTTCAAGGGCCCCAGCATTTT

d_gene: .
abundance: many
j_gene: TRBJ1-1
v_gene: TRBV28
len: 12
CDR3aa: CASSSGNTEAFF
CDR3nt: TGTGCCAGCAGTTCAGGGAACACTGAAGCTTTCTTT

d_gene: TRBD2
abundance: .
j_gene: TRBJ2-1
v_gene: TRBV6-5
len: 16
CDR3aa: CASSLQGTSGNNEQFF
CDR3nt: TGTGCCAGCAGTCTACAGGGGACTAGCGGTAACAATGAGCAGTTCTTC

d_gene: TRBD1
abundance: .
j_gene: TRBJ2-5
v_gene: TRBV4-3
len: 17
CDR3aa: CASSQVMRQGGQETQYF
CDR3nt: TGCGCCAGCAGCCAAGTGATGAGACAGGGGGGCCAAGAGACCCAGTACTTC

d_gene: .
abundance: few
j_gene: TRBJ2-3
v_gene: TRBV4-3
len: 15
CDR3aa: CASSPSGKEGDTQYF
CDR3nt: TGCGCCAGCAGCCCCAGTGGGAAAGAAGGAGATACGCAGTATTTT

d_gene: TRBD1
abundance: .
j_gene: TRBJ2-3
v_gene: TRBV28
len: 12
CDR3aa: CASSYGTGGKYF
CDR3nt: TGTGCCAGCAGTTACGGGACAGGGGGAAAGTATTTT

d_gene: TRBD1
abundance: .
j_gene: TRBJ1-6
v_gene: TRBV20-1
len: 18
CDR3aa: CSARDLGAGGLKVSPLHF
CDR3nt: TGCAGTGCTAGAGATCTAGGGGCAGGGGGGCTTAAGGTTTCACCCCTCCACTTT

d_gene: .
abundance: .
j_gene: TRBJ2-4
v_gene: TRBV10-3
len: 13
CDR3aa: CAISVGGKNIQYF
CDR3nt: TGTGCCATCAGTGTAGGGGGCAAAAACATTCAGTACTTC

d_gene: .
abundance: .
j_gene: TRBJ2-2
v_gene: TRBV3-1
len: 11
CDR3aa: CASSQDRGLFF
CDR3nt: TGTGCCAGCAGCCAAGATCGGGGATTATTTTTT

d_gene: .
abundance: .
j_gene: TRBJ1-1
v_gene: TRBV7-2
len: 13
CDR3aa: CASSSGQFTEAFF
CDR3nt: TGTGCCAGCAGCTCAGGACAGTTCACTGAAGCTTTCTTT

d_gene: TRBD1
abundance: .
j_gene: TRBJ2-3
v_gene: TRBV28
len: 16
CDR3aa: CASSFFGDRRTDTQYF
CDR3nt: TGTGCCAGCAGTTTTTTTGGGGACAGACGCACAGATACGCAGTATTTT

d_gene: .
abundance: many
j_gene: TRBJ2-2
v_gene: TRBV7-9
len: 16
CDR3aa: CASSSDQRVNTGELFF
CDR3nt: TGTGCCAGCAGCTCTGACCAGAGGGTGAACACCGGGGAGCTGTTTTTT

d_gene: .
abundance: few
j_gene: TRBJ2-1
v_gene: TRBV7-9
len: 9
CDR3aa: CAIGDEQFF
CDR3nt: TGTGCCATCGGCGATGAGCAGTTCTTC

d_gene: .
abundance: .
j_gene: TRBJ1-1
v_gene: TRBV15
len: 15
CDR3aa: CATSRDKHGKTEAFF
CDR3nt: TGTGCCACCAGCAGAGATAAGCATGGGAAGACTGAAGCTTTCTTT

d_gene: .
abundance: few
j_gene: TRBJ2-7
v_gene: TRBV11-1
len: 13
CDR3aa: CASSLHSGYEQYF
CDR3nt: TGTGCCAGCAGCCTCCATTCTGGGTACGAGCAGTACTTC

d_gene: .
abundance: few
j_gene: TRBJ2-3
v_gene: TRBV6-1
len: 14
CDR3aa: CASNDKGGSGTQYF
CDR3nt: TGTGCCAGCAACGACAAAGGGGGAAGCGGTACGCAGTATTTT

d_gene: .
abundance: .
j_gene: TRBJ1-3
v_gene: TRBV9
len: 15
CDR3aa: CASATDPAAGNTIYF
CDR3nt: TGTGCCAGCGCCACGGACCCCGCCGCGGGGAACACCATATATTTT

d_gene: TRBD1
abundance: few
j_gene: TRBJ2-7
v_gene: TRBV29-1
len: 14
CDR3aa: CSVEVADRGYEQYF
CDR3nt: TGCAGCGTTGAAGTAGCCGACAGGGGTTACGAGCAGTACTTC

d_gene: .
abundance: .
j_gene: TRBJ2-6
v_gene: TRBV7-8
len: 16
CDR3aa: CASSSRQASGANVLTF
CDR3nt: TGTGCCAGCAGCTCCCGACAGGCCTCTGGGGCCAACGTCCTGACTTTC